This T cell receptor beta chain originates from a study of control samples from healthy donors and cancer patients. The trim removed 3 bases at V and 8 bases at J, leaving 3 bases unmatched. Per germline, CDR1 SGHKS and CDR2 YYEKEE (reference sequence). This CDR3 has 14 amino acids. Sequenced by immunoSEQ multiplex PCR; TCRdb stores in-frame clones only, minus some. The profile shows approximately 150,000 clones, roughly 94% of them singletons. What was sequenced was blood. This receptor was identified in a woman in her late teens or twenties in good health. The J gene is TRBJ2-1, the V gene TRBV5-5; 12 bases match TRBD1. The CDR3 DNA sequence: TGTGCCAGCAGCTCGGGACAGGGGGCCGATGAGCAGTTCTTC. Protein sequence: CASSSGQGADEQFF.